This record covers a single T cell receptor (beta chain). A much bigger clone sits one base away, suggesting this may be a read error. The data stem from a study of kidney transplant recipient with SARS-CoV-2 infection. Per the germline V gene, CDR1 is LGHDT and CDR2 is YNNKEL (reference sequence). This CDR3 region has 17 residues. The ends were cut back, 4 bases at V and 5 bases at J, with 23 bases in the middle. TCRdb re-analysed the reads in MiXCR, keeping a single row per CDR3 protein. The sample carries under 250,000 distinct CDR3 sequences, 29% recorded once. The V and J genes are TRBV3-1 and TRBJ2-5; D not certain. The sequence was collected from a male patient in his thirties who had COVID-19 and was a kidney transplant recipient. The T cells may come from the graft donor. The source was a blood sample, collected at baseline and on day 111 from a kidney transplant recipient. DNA of the CDR3: TGTGCCAGCAGCCCGCATACTCCCATTCCTTTCTCTGAGACCCAGTACTTC. This codes for CASSPHTPIPFSETQYF.